The TCR beta chain described here comes from a study of cytomegalovirus exposure and HLA in healthy donors (dated by TCRdb to 2017 to 2019). Notes on the research overall: An earlier analysis of approximately 550 of the donors reported roughly 270 Gb of sequence data and 100 million to 130 million unique TCR beta sequences from 150 million to 200 million T cells. An early release that covered roughly 600 HLA-typed donors contained around 300 gigabases of sequencing data and tens of millions of unique TCR sequences. Among the roughly 390 genotyped donors, around 81% belonged to the genetic ancestry cluster associated with self-reported Caucasian donors. The study aimed to test whether signatures of past pathogen exposure could be identified by cataloging public T cell receptors. Using immunosequencing, the study profiled T cell repertoires from about 620 subjects and related those repertoires to cytomegalovirus serostatus. In addition to the first cohort of 650 to 750 subjects, a separate validation cohort of about 120 different subjects was used. To predict cytomegalovirus infection status, the study combined high-throughput TCR immunosequencing, statistical association of individual TCRs with disease status, and machine learning. To study patterns of TCR occurrence, a later analysis re-analyzed previously published TCR beta repertoires from 700 or so donors and added high-resolution HLA genotyping. Rather than drawing on any new phenotypic data, the later analysis identified candidate immune exposures from TCR beta sequences and the way those sequences occurred across donors. An earlier analysis of 450 to 750 of the donors used high-throughput TCR beta sequencing to judge whether each TCR beta V gene segment behaved as functional or pseudogenic. Donor age, sex, ethnicity and CMV serostatus were compiled together with the repertoire data. A later genetic analysis took genome-wide SNP genotypes for about 55% of the roughly 670 donors and used that subset as a discovery cohort. All discovery cohort repertoires had been generated on a single sequencing platform. Class I and class II HLA loci were covered by the typing at four-digit resolution. The number of typed donors differed by locus: about 620-640 for A, B, C, DRB1 and DQB1; some 500 for DQA1; fewer than 610 for DPA1; and around 450 for DPB1. A handful of DR-DQ haplotypes were handled as single units for association and clustering because linkage in the cohort was strong. Across 300 to 500 genotyped donors of the cohort, an average of approximately 200,000 unique TCR beta nucleotide sequences per donor were sequenced, and 15% to 20% of those sequences were non-productive.

Library creation used the immunoSEQ multiplex PCR assay. For the multiplex PCR, a mixture combining 60 forward primers for TCR Vbeta segments and 13 reverse primers for TCR Jbeta segments was used. Amplification of the CDR3 region of rearranged TCR beta genes was performed with a multiplex PCR assay on genomic DNA. Amplified TCR beta libraries were sequenced as 87-base-pair reads on the Illumina HiSeq System. In the original analysis: Across the roughly 700 repertoires, a later analysis counted 80 million or so unique TCR beta chains, around 11 million of which were shared by at least two donors. A nearest-neighbor algorithm error-corrected the raw reads and collapsed the reads into unique sequences, merging closely related sequences to remove PCR and sequencing errors. CDR3 sequences were aligned to IMGT reference sequences to assign V, D and J gene segments. Each retained sequence needed at least a six-nucleotide match to both a V gene segment and a J gene segment. A rearrangement was called productive if the CDR3 had no stop codons and remained in frame with V and J, and every other rearrangement was called non-productive. CDR3 was defined by IMGT convention, running from the second conserved V-encoded cysteine to the conserved J-encoded phenylalanine. In an earlier analysis of approximately 590 of the donors, sequences lacking an unambiguous match to a single V gene segment were excluded. In an earlier analysis of several hundred of the donors, V segments were called functional above 56.7% productive rearrangements and were called segregating when the between-donor standard deviation exceeded 5%. A statistical classification framework was built for diagnosing cytomegalovirus status from the catalog of TCR beta chain sequences. In a later analysis, TCR nucleotide sequences were compared against IMGT/GENE-DB human TR gene sequences so that V and J genes could be assigned. In a later analysis, CDR3 sequences and most-parsimonious VDJ recombination scenarios were assigned using the TCRdist pipeline. In a later analysis, each TCR beta chain was defined by its CDR3 amino acid sequence together with its V-gene family, and reads without a unique V-gene family were excluded. In a later analysis, a few hundred highly shared, low-generation-probability nucleotide sequences were removed to address suspected cross-contamination and a sequencing artifact. In a later analysis, a clonal expansion index was calculated for each public chain from normalized within-repertoire ranks of inferred template counts. In a later analysis, generation probabilities were computed using a VDJ recombination model fitted to out-of-frame rearrangements, and the results were checked against IGoR. In a later analysis, hypergeometric tests were used to score TCR-TCR, TCR-HLA and TCR-CMV co-occurrence, with a repertoire-size bias correction applied to TCR pairs. To estimate false discovery rates, a later analysis permuted the HLA or CMV assignments 20 times. In a later analysis, co-occurring TCRs were grouped using DBSCAN, with TCRdist sequence similarity added in when clustering inside HLA-allele-positive subsets. Repertoires with fewer than 30,000 or more than 120,000 public chains, plus five repertoires with anomalous nucleotide sharing, were excluded from co-occurrence clustering. TCRdb mirrors the immuneACCESS table, restricted to in-frame sequences. Some clones are absent from its copies; in checked studies, under half trace to an unresolved V gene, and the reason for the others is unknown. Clone size and the V and J calls come from that table; the DNA yielded D and trimming. The sample has around 150,000 clones on record, roughly 80% of them singletons. 4.3% of the sample lies in the top ten.

Overall results and qualifications from the work: Cytomegalovirus status was reported to be diagnosed by the classifier with high specificity and sensitivity in both the original and validation cohorts. A later genetic analysis reported fewer N-insertions in productive TCRs among donors in an Asian-associated ancestry cluster than the roughly 620-donor mean. Strong co-occurrence of HLA alleles, especially DR and DQ, made assigning TCR associations to individual alleles difficult. A cluster of highly shared sequence variants was judged likely to be a technical artifact of the sequencing pipeline. Because counts were too low, about 18 rarely observed V segments, including chromosome 9 orphons, were left out of the earlier analysis of several hundred of the donors. Most TCR sequences were observed very rarely across donors, whereas some public TCRs were present in many individuals. A further reported finding was that TCR beta sequences accurately predicted the HLA-A and HLA-B alleles for most subjects in the first cohort. The 87-base-pair reads could not distinguish some IMGT-functional V segments, including TRBV6-2 and TRBV6-3, so those segments were excluded. Immune exposure information for the cohort was limited to CMV serostatus. An earlier analysis of some 560 of the donors showed that most TCR beta V segments appeared in productive rearrangements either about 87% or about 30% of the time, which broadly matched IMGT annotations. A total of 150 to 200 TCR beta chains were listed by the study as associated with cytomegalovirus. In vitro tests confirmed that a few of the cytomegalovirus-associated TCR beta chains recognize cytomegalovirus antigens. Several of the top co-occurrence clusters appeared to be linked to parvovirus B19, influenza, CMV and Epstein-Barr virus, according to a later analysis. The authors suggested that the approach could potentially be generalized to other disease states and immunological phenotypes. Specific HLA alleles were associated with around 18,000 TCR beta sequences at a false discovery rate of 0.05 in a later analysis. Presence/absence analyses assumed roughly uniform sequencing depth across donors, an assumption that may not hold. A later genetic analysis associated a missense DCLRE1C variant with V-gene and J-gene trimming of TCR beta chains, and an independent cohort replicated the association. Linkage disequilibrium might explain the correlated functional status among segregating V segments, but an unknown experimental factor could not be ruled out. In a later analysis, HLA-associated TCR beta chains were found to be more clonally expanded and to have lower generation probabilities than equally common non-associated chains. Most CMV-associated TCR beta chains appeared to be HLA-restricted in a later analysis, and the HLA associations seemed to be driven largely by CMV exposure. In a later analysis, TCR association rates were found to vary across HLA loci, with the most associated TCRs seen for DRB1 alleles and the fewest for HLA-C alleles. Because some donors lacked HLA typing at each locus, the association tests relied only on the typed subset. The cohort was sequenced for TCR beta chains only, and without alpha or paired-chain data the features that could be detected were limited.

In total, more than 500 healthy bone marrow donors made up the cohort. Cohort members were all nominally healthy when sampled, although unrecorded immune exposures were likely present. The donor was CMV seropositive and belonged to the group of 250 to 300 seropositive cohort members. A peripheral blood sample was collected from each donor, and TCR beta sequencing was performed on peripheral blood mononuclear cells. Genomic DNA was extracted from the blood cell samples with the Qiagen DNeasy Blood Extraction Kit. The CDR3 has 15 amino acids, counting the end cysteine and phenylalanine. Solely the CDR3 DNA is kept, with 45 bases framed from the first base. The germline V gene provides CDR1 SGHDN and CDR2 FVKESK. Relative to germline, V is 0 bases shorter and J is 5 bases shorter, with 13 bases between their ends. About this clone: Its antigen is not yet known. Per-base quality was not reported, and no clone a single base away is much larger than it.

The chain uses TRBV14 and TRBJ2-5; 5 matching bases give a weak D call of TRBD2. The receptor's source is a woman in her thirties or forties in good health and CMV-seropositive. The sample comprised PBMCs. The DNA reads TGTGCCAGCAGCCAAGACGTCGGGAAATCGGAGACCCAGTACTTC. Its protein reads: CASSQDVGKSETQYF.